This TCR beta chain was recorded in a study of T cell changes during pregnancy in multiple sclerosis (dated by TCRdb to about 2019). General notes on the study: In women with multiple sclerosis, the researchers looked at how the T cell repertoire shifted as pregnancy progressed.

To prepare the library, the immunoSEQ multiplex PCR assay was applied. Not all clones reach the TCRdb copy of this immuneACCESS table, which keeps in-frame sequences only. Checked studies attribute under half of the gap to unresolved V genes and leave the rest unexplained. The sample table lists 40,000 to 45,000 clones, around 94% of them with a count of one. Of the sample, over 1.5% is held by the ten largest clones. In the case of this clone: Its cognate antigen has yet to be identified. No quality values exist for individual bases; no much larger clone is one base distant.

This receptor was obtained from a female donor with multiple sclerosis, enrolled in a pregnancy study. This sample comprised peripheral blood, obtained in the third trimester of pregnancy.

The DNA sequence is TGTGCCAGCACAGCCGGGACAGACTACGAGCAGTACTTC. This codes for CASTAGTDYEQYF. The chain was built from TRBV2 and TRBJ2-7; 7 bases in the middle match TRBD1. Trimmed from V: 7 bases; trimmed from J: 3 bases; junction bases lacking a gene match: 6. For CDR1 and CDR2, the germline V gene lists SNHLY and FYNNEI. The CDR3 starts with the cysteine, ends with the phenylalanine, and has 13 residues. CDR3 DNA is the only sequence kept; it has 39 bases, read in frame from the first base.